This TCR beta chain was sequenced for a study of early T cells in non-severe SARS-CoV-2 infection. Looked up from germline, CDR1 is MGHDK and CDR2 is SYGVNS. V was clipped by 4 bases and J by 2 bases; unmatched bases: 5. The CDR3 loop spans 15 amino acids. In its sample, this clonotype ranks as medium-sized (0.01 to 0.1%). One entry per CDR3 protein, called by TCRdb with MiXCR from the 5' RACE reads. The table lists 20,000 to 30,000 distinct CDR3 sequences, about 5.5% of them singletons. The sequence derives from an adult who was a healthcare worker with PCR-confirmed SARS-CoV-2 infection or an uninfected control (not recorded which). The chain carries TRBV25-1 and TRBJ2-5; 9 nucleotides line up with TRBD1. Sequencing was carried out using whole blood. CDR3 sequence reads: CASSASGTGQETQYF. CDR3 coding DNA: TGTGCCAGCAGTGCCTCCGGGACAGGGCAAGAGACCCAGTACTTC.